This T cell receptor (beta chain) was identified in a study of Graves' ophthalmopathy and Graves' hyperthyroidism. Worth noting for this clonotype: Relative to the germline gene, one junction end is altered; a read error may explain this.

In donors with ophthalmopathy, activity was moderate-to-severe, with CAS ≥3, NOSPECS ≥4 and duration under 3 months. Researchers took RNA transcripts and amplified TCR beta CDR3 regions from them. RT-PCR in the first round used HTBI primers; a second-round multiplex PCR followed. TCRdb re-called the multiplex PCR reads through MiXCR, storing one row per CDR3 protein. The profile shows about 740,000 distinct CDR3 sequences, 40% of them singletons. What was sequenced was peripheral blood. The sequence was collected from an adult man with Graves' ophthalmopathy.

The chain's CDR3 is CASSGPQANYGYTF. The CDR3 DNA reads as TGTGCCAGCAGTGGACCTCAGGCTAACTATGGCTACACCTTC. This rearrangement joins TRBV10-3 to TRBJ1-2; D not certain. This CDR3 contains 14 residues. Looked up from germline, CDR1 is ENHRY and CDR2 is SYGVKD.